Each of the 22 T cell receptor beta chains below was sequenced from the same sample in a study of cytomegalovirus exposure and HLA in healthy donors. PCR used 60 Vbeta primers and 13 Jbeta primers. Repertoires were generated with immunoSEQ multiplex PCR, while TCRdb's copy carries only in-frame clones and drops some. The data contain around 140,000 clones, less than 85% of them singletons. The material sequenced was PBMCs. The source of these receptors is a man between 40 and 49 years old in good health and CMV-seronegative.

The J gene is TRBJ2-1, the V gene TRBV10-3; 11 positions agree with TRBD2. Germline V gene sequence: CDR1 ENHRY, CDR2 SYGVKD. With 7 bases clipped from V and 1 base from J, the junction kept 9 bases outside the gene matches. This CDR3 has 17 amino acids. CDR3 sequence reads: CAIKGLAGGRSYNEQFF. The CDR3 region has the DNA TGTGCCATCAAGGGGCTAGCGGGAGGCCGATCCTACAATGAGCAGTTCTTC.

The chain recombines TRBV27 with TRBJ2-2; D is possibly TRBD2 (5 bases). Germline loops: CDR1 MNHEY, CDR2 SMNVEV (reference sequence). Trimming stripped 4 bases from V and 0 bases from J, with 12 bases between. CDR3 length: 16 residues. CDR3 region: CASSSEATTNTGELFF. DNA for the CDR3: TGTGCCAGCAGTTCGGAGGCTACCACGAACACCGGGGAGCTGTTTTTT.

This chain uses TRBV6-4 with TRBJ2-5; 10 bases fit TRBD2. The J call is uncertain, as TRBJ2-7 better fits the DNA end. This CDR3 contains 15 residues. Per the germline V gene, CDR1 is MRHNA and CDR2 is SNTAGT. CDR3 DNA: TGTGCCAGCAGTGACGTAGCGGGGGGCGAAGACGAGCAGTACTTC. Encoded protein: CASSDVAGGEDEQYF.

The rearrangement joins TRBV11-2 to TRBJ2-5; 9 bases fit TRBD2. The DNA end is a closer match to TRBJ2-7, so the J assignment may be wrong. The CDR3 spans 17 residues. Germline lookup yields CDR1 SGHAT and CDR2 FQNNGV. DNA for the CDR3: TGTGCCAGCAGCTTAGACCTGACAGCGGGGGGCTCCTACGAGCAGTACTTC. It is translated as CASSLDLTAGGSYEQYF.

This clone was seen only a few times. This sequence joins TRBV5-4 and TRBJ2-3, with D possibly matching TRBD1 (6 bases). The CDR3 length is 14 residues. Germline V gene data show CDR1 as SGHNT and CDR2 as YYREEE (reference sequence). V was clipped by 3 bases and J by 4 bases, with 12 bases between them. The CDR3 loop reads CASSSRTDSDTQYF. CDR3 nucleotides: TGTGCCAGCAGCTCGCGGACAGATTCAGATACGCAGTATTTT.

The chain employs TRBV7-3 and TRBJ2-7, with 9 nucleotides matching TRBD1. With V trimmed by 5 bases and J by 6 bases, 5 bases remained unmatched. This CDR3 has 13 amino acids. From germline, CDR1 is SGHTA and CDR2 FQGTGA. CDR3 residues: CASSRDRVGEQYF. The CDR3 region has the DNA TGTGCCAGCAGCCGGGACAGGGTAGGCGAGCAGTACTTC. Full variable domain (missing parts from reference TRBV7-3 and TRBJ2-7): GAGVSQTPSNKVTEKGKYVELRCDPISGHTALYWYRQSLGQGPEFLIYFQGTGAADDSGLPNDRFFAVRPEGSVSTLKIQRTERGDSAVYLCASSRDRVGEQYFGPGTRLTVT.

This sequence joins TRBV1 and TRBJ2-2; the D segment call TRBD2 is taken from the table without a DNA check. TRBV1 is a pseudogene segment. There are 15 residues in the CDR3. CDR3 DNA: TGCACCAGCAGCCAAGAGCGGCCAAACACCGGGGAGCTGTTTTTT. It yields the protein CTSSQERPNTGELFF.

This clone was seen just once. V and J are TRBV5-1 and TRBJ1-3; 7 nucleotides match TRBD1. The germline CDR1 and CDR2 sequences are SGHRS and YFSETQ. The length of the CDR3 is 15 residues. Trimming took 7 bases from V and 4 from J; bases not matched to a gene: 11. The CDR3 region is CASQGGATGGNTIYF. CDR3 sequence (DNA): TGCGCCAGCCAAGGGGGCGCAACGGGGGGAAACACCATATATTTT.

The chain is built from TRBV6-5 and TRBJ2-7; D unclear. The CDR3 spans 12 residues. The germline V and J ends were trimmed by 6 bases and 0 bases, with 6 bases remaining between them. Germline CDR1 MNHEY, CDR2 SVGAGI. The CDR3 DNA reads as TGTGCCAGCAGGGGCAGCTCCTACGAGCAGTACTTC. It encodes CASRGSSYEQYF.

The V and J genes are TRBV9 and TRBJ2-3; no firm D call. V lost 0 bases and J 1 base, leaving 6 bases between the germline ends. Germline CDR1 reads SGDLS; CDR2 reads YYNGEE. The CDR3 length is 14 residues. The CDR3, as DNA: TGTGCCAGCAGCGTAGCTGGGCGCACAGATACGCAGTATTTT. Translation gives CASSVAGRTDTQYF. The full variable domain, with the rest looked up from reference TRBV9 and TRBJ2-3, is DSGVTQTPKHLITATGQRVTLRCSPRSGDLSVYWYQQSLDQGLQFLIQYYNGEERAKGNILERFSAQQFPDLHSELNLSSLELGDSALYFCASSVAGRTDTQYFGPGTRLTVL.

The V and J genes are TRBV12-5 and TRBJ1-1, with 7 bases fitting TRBD1. From germline, CDR1 is LGHNT and CDR2 FRNRAP. The CDR3 covers 13 residues. CDR3 protein: CVTREAGGTEAFF. The CDR3 region has the DNA TGTGTTACCAGGGAGGCAGGGGGCACTGAAGCTTTCTTT.

The rearrangement links TRBV9 to TRBJ2-5, with 8 bases identical to TRBD1. Germline loops: CDR1 SGDLS, CDR2 YYNGEE. V lost 4 bases and J lost 5; bases outside the gene matches: 7. The CDR3 runs 14 residues. CDR3 region: CASSSRTGHETQYF. The CDR3 DNA follows: TGTGCCAGCAGCTCTAGGACAGGGCACGAGACCCAGTACTTC. The whole variable domain, filled in from reference TRBV9 and TRBJ2-5, reads DSGVTQTPKHLITATGQRVTLRCSPRSGDLSVYWYQQSLDQGLQFLIQYYNGEERAKGNILERFSAQQFPDLHSELNLSSLELGDSALYFCASSSRTGHETQYFGPGTRLLVL.

The rearrangement joins TRBV9 to TRBJ2-1; TRBD2 agrees at 10 bases. This CDR3 comprises 17 residues. The germline V gene encodes CDR1 SGDLS and CDR2 YYNGEE. The junction had 7 bases not matched to a gene; V was cut back by 0 bases and J by 4 bases. The CDR3 spells CASSVDLGLAVYNEQFF. The CDR3 DNA reads as TGTGCCAGCAGCGTAGACCTCGGACTAGCGGTTTACAATGAGCAGTTCTTC.

This clone has just one count. The chain is built from TRBV7-3 and TRBJ2-1; 10 bases align to TRBD2. The V gene's germline CDR1 is SGHTA and CDR2 FQGTGA. CDR3 length equals 18 residues. The V gene end was trimmed by 5 bases and the J gene end by 4 bases; junction bases not matched to a gene: 14. The DNA for the CDR3 is TGTGCCAGCAGCGACGTACACCTCATAGCGGGGGGATACAATGAGCAGTTCTTC. Amino acid sequence: CASSDVHLIAGGYNEQFF.

V usage is TRBV18 and J usage is TRBJ1-6; 10 bases fit TRBD1. With V trimmed by 0 bases and J by 10 bases, 3 bases remained unmatched. The CDR3 extends over 15 amino acids. Germline lookup yields CDR1 KGHSH and CDR2 LQKENI. CDR3 nucleotide sequence: TGTGCCAGCTCACCACCGGGACAGGGGAGGTCACCCCTCCACTTT. Translated, it gives CASSPPGQGRSPLHF.

The rearrangement joins TRBV27 to TRBJ2-2, with 13 bases matching TRBD2. V trimming: 0 bases; J trimming: 5 bases; junction bases outside the gene matches: 3. Germline CDR1 MNHEY, CDR2 SMNVEV (reference sequence). The CDR3 extends over 17 amino acids. CDR3 in DNA: TGTGCCAGCAGTTTATCAGGACTAGCGGGAGTTACCGGGGAGCTGTTTTTT. Encoded protein: CASSLSGLAGVTGELFF.

The V and J genes are TRBV5-1 and TRBJ1-4; no definite D call. Trimming took off 0 bases at V and 7 bases at J, with 4 bases between the two ends. This CDR3 is 12 amino acids long. From germline, CDR1 is SGHRS and CDR2 YFSETQ. The CDR3 region has the DNA TGCGCCAGCAGCTTGGCCTTTGAAAAACTGTTTTTT. This encodes CASSLAFEKLFF.

The chain employs TRBV7-9 and TRBJ1-1; 7 bases are shared with TRBD1. This CDR3 spans 13 amino acids. The J segment lost 0 bases and the V segment lost 8 bases, leaving 3 bases of the junction unmatched. Germline V gene data show CDR1 as SEHNR and CDR2 as FQNEAQ (reference sequence). The CDR3 coding sequence is TGTGCCAGCCGGGGACAGATGAACACTGAAGCTTTCTTT. It is translated as CASRGQMNTEAFF.

V gene TRBV7-3 combines with J gene TRBJ1-1, with 8 bases lining up with TRBD1. The V gene end was trimmed by 3 bases and the J gene end by 5 bases; junction bases not matched to a gene: 5. Germline V CDR1 and CDR2: SGHTA, FQGTGA. The CDR3 has 14 amino acids. CDR3 residues: CASSFQGALTEAFF. CDR3 DNA: TGTGCCAGCAGCTTTCAGGGGGCGTTAACTGAAGCTTTCTTT.

The chain employs TRBV19 and TRBJ1-5; D gene unclear. Germline V gene sequence: CDR1 LNHDA, CDR2 SQIVND (reference sequence). Trimming shortened V by 3 bases and J by 3 bases, and 15 bases separated the two germline ends. The CDR3 is 16 residues long. The CDR3 sequence is CASSMIRTVPNQPQHF. The CDR3 coding sequence is TGTGCCAGTAGTATGATAAGGACTGTACCCAATCAGCCCCAGCATTTT. The variable domain in full, completed from reference TRBV19 and TRBJ1-5, reads DGGITQSPKYLFRKEGQNVTLSCEQNLNHDAMYWYRQDPGQGLRLIYYSQIVNDFQKGDIAEGYSVSREKKESFPLTVTSAQKNPTAFYLCASSMIRTVPNQPQHFGDGTRLSIL.

The chain employs TRBV5-1 and TRBJ2-3; 7 bases are a match to TRBD2. V gave up 0 bases and J gave up 5 bases; unmatched junction bases: 9. Looked up from germline, CDR1 is SGHRS and CDR2 is YFSETQ. This CDR3 is 16 amino acids long. CDR3 region: CASSLDAGEGGDTQYF. CDR3 DNA sequence: TGCGCCAGCAGCTTGGATGCGGGAGAGGGTGGAGATACGCAGTATTTT.

The chain uses TRBV7-9 and TRBJ2-7; no definite D call. This CDR3 contains 14 residues. With 0 bases removed from V and 1 base from J, the gap between germline ends came to 7 bases. Germline V lookup: CDR1 SEHNR, CDR2 FQNEAQ (reference sequence). Here the CDR3 reads CASSLAPSSYEQYF. In DNA form, the CDR3 reads TGTGCCAGCAGCTTAGCTCCGAGTTCCTACGAGCAGTACTTC.